The entry below describes one T cell receptor beta chain. Its matching antigen is unknown. The data were taken from a study of graft-versus-host responses after intestinal transplantation. Findings and limits, study-wide: Patients who carried graft-donor T cell macrochimerism also had high graft-versus-host to host-versus-graft clonal ratios in their allografts. Early post-transplant declines in HvG were associated with peak levels of circulating GvH clones.

The V gene's germline CDR1 is MNHEY and CDR2 SMNVEV (reference sequence). This CDR3 has 14 amino acids. V shed 6 bases and J 8 bases; nucleotides not matched to a gene: 10. Sequenced by immunoSEQ multiplex PCR; TCRdb stores in-frame clones only, minus some. The table lists approximately 90,000 clones, 85% to 95% of them singletons. The gene calls are TRBV27 and TRBJ1-2; the match to TRBD1 covers 9 bases. The sample here was unstimulated CD8+ T cells sorted from spleen or lymph node cells, taken before transplant. This TCR was recovered from a human donor who was the organ donor for an intestinal transplant. The CDR3 DNA reads as TGTGCCAGCAGCCTCGACAGGGGGTGGTCGGGCTACACCTTC. This sequence encodes CASSLDRGWSGYTF.